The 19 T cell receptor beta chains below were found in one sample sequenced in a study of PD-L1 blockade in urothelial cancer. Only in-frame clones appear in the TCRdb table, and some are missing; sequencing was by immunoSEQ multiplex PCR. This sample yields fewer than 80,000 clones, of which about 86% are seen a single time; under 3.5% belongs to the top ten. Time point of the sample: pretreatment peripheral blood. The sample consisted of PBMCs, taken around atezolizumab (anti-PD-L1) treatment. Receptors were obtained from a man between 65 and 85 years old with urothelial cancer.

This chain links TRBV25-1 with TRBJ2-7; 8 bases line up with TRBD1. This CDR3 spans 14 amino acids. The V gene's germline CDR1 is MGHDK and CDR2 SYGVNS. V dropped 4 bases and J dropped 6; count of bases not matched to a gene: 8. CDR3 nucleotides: TGTGCCAGCAGTGTGTCAGGGGGCTATACCGAGCAGTACTTC. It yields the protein CASSVSGGYTEQYF.

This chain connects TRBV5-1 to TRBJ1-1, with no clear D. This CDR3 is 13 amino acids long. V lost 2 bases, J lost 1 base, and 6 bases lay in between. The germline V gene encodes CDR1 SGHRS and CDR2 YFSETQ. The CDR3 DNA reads TGCGCCAGCAGCTTCGTACAGAACACTGAAGCTTTCTTT. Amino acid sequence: CASSFVQNTEAFF.

CDR3 sequence (DNA): TGTGCCAGCAGCTCGGACTTGAGCTCTGGAAACACCATATATTTT. This translates into CASSSDLSSGNTIYF. This chain connects TRBV7-8 to TRBJ1-3, with unresolved D. CDR1 SGHVS and CDR2 FQNEAQ come from the germline V gene. The CDR3 is made up of 15 amino acids. Trimming stripped 4 bases from V and 0 bases from J, with 10 bases between.

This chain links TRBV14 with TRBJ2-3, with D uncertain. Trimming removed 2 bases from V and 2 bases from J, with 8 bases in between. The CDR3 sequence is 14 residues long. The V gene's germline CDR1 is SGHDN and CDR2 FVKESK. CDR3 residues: CASSQRLHTDTQYF. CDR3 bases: TGTGCCAGCAGCCAACGACTCCACACAGATACGCAGTATTTT. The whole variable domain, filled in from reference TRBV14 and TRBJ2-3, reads EAGVTQFPSHSVIEKGQTVTLRCDPISGHDNLYWYRRVMGKEIKFLLHFVKESKQDESGMPNNRFLAERTGGTYSTLKVQPAELEDSGVYFCASSQRLHTDTQYFGPGTRLTVL.

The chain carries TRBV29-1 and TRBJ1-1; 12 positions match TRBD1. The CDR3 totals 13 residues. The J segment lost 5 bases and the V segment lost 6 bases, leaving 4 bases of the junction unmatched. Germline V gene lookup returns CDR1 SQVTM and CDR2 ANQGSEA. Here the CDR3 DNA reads TGCAGCGTGGGACAGGGGGCGGGAACTGAAGCTTTCTTT. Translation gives CSVGQGAGTEAFF. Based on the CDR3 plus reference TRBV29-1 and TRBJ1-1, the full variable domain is SAVISQKPSRDICQRGTSLTIQCQVDSQVTMMFWYRQQPGQSLTLIATANQGSEATYESGFVIDKFPISRPNLTFSTLTVSNMSPEDSSIYLCSVGQGAGTEAFFGQGTRLTVV.

The CDR3 DNA is TGCGCCAGCAACTCGCGAGAGGGAGATACGCAGTATTTT. This gives the protein CASNSREGDTQYF. The chain uses TRBV10-2 and TRBJ2-3, with a tentative D call TRBD2 (5 bases). The V end was cut by 7 bases, the J end by 5 bases, with 13 bases between. The CDR3 consists of 13 residues. Germline V gene lookup returns CDR1 WSHSY and CDR2 SAAADI.

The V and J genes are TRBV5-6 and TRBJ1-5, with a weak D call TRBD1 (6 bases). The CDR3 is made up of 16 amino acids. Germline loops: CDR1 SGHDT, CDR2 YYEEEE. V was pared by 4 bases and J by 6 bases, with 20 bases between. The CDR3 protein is CASSPYGGGEGQPQHF. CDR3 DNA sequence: TGTGCCAGCAGCCCATACGGGGGGGGCGAAGGTCAGCCCCAGCATTTT.

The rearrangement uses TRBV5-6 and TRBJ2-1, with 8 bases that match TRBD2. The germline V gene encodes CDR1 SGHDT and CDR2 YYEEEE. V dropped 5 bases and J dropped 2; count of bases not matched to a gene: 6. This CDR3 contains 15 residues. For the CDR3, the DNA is TGTGCCAGCAGTTCACTAGCGGTACCCTACAATGAGCAGTTCTTC. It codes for CASSSLAVPYNEQFF.

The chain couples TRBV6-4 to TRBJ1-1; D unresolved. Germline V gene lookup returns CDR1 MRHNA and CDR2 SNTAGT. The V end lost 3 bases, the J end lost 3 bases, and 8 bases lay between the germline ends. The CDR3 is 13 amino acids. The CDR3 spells CASSESGHTEAFF. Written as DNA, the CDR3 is TGTGCCAGCAGTGAGTCAGGTCACACTGAAGCTTTCTTT.

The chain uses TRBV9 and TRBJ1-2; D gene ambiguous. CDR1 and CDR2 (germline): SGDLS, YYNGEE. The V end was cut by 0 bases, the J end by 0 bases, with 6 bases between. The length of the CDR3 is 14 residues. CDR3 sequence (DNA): TGTGCCAGCAGCGTAGGAGTCGCTAACTATGGCTACACCTTC. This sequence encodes CASSVGVANYGYTF.

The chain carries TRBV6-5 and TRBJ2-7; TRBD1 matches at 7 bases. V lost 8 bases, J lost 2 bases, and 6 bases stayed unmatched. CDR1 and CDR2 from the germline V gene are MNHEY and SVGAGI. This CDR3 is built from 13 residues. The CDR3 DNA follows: TGTGCCAGCGCACAGGGGTCTGCCTACGAGCAGTACTTC. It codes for CASAQGSAYEQYF.

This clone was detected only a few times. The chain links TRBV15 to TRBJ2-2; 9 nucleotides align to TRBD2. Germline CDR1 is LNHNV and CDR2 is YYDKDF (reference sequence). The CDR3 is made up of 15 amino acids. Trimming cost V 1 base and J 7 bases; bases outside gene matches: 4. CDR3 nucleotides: TGTGCCACCAGCAGAGTAGCGGGAGCGGTCGGGGAGCTGTTTTTT. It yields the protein CATSRVAGAVGELFF.

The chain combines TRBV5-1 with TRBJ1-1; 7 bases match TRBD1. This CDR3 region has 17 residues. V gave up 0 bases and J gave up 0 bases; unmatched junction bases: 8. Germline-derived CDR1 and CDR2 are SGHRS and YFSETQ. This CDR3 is CASSLADPGQMNTEAFF. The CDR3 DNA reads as TGCGCCAGCAGCTTGGCCGATCCGGGACAGATGAACACTGAAGCTTTCTTT.

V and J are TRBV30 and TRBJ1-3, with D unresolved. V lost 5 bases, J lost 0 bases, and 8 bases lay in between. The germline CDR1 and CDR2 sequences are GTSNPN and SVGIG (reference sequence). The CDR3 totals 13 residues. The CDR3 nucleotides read TGTGCCTGGGACCCTAGCTCTGGAAACACCATATATTTT. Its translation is CAWDPSSGNTIYF. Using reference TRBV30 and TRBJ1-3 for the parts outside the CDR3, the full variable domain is SQTIHQWPATLVQPVGSPLSLECTVEGTSNPNLYWYRQAAGRGLQLLFYSVGIGQISSEVPQNLSASRPQDRQFILSSKKLLLSDSGFYLCAWDPSSGNTIYFGEGSWLTVV.

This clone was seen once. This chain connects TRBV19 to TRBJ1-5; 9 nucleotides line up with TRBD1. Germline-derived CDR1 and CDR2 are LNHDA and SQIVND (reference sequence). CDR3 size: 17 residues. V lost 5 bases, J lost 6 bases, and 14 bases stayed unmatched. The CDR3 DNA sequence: TGTGCCAGTAGTTTCCCCCCACAGGGGGCTCGGGTTCAGCCCCAGCATTTT. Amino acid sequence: CASSFPPQGARVQPQHF. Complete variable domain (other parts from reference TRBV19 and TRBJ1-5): DGGITQSPKYLFRKEGQNVTLSCEQNLNHDAMYWYRQDPGQGLRLIYYSQIVNDFQKGDIAEGYSVSREKKESFPLTVTSAQKNPTAFYLCASSFPPQGARVQPQHFGDGTRLSIL.

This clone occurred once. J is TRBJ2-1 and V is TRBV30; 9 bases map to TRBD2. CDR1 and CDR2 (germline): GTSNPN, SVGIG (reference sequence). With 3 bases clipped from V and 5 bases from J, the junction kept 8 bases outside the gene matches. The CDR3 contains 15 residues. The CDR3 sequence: CAWRATSGRNNEQFF. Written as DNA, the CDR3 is TGTGCCTGGAGGGCCACTAGCGGGCGGAACAATGAGCAGTTCTTC.

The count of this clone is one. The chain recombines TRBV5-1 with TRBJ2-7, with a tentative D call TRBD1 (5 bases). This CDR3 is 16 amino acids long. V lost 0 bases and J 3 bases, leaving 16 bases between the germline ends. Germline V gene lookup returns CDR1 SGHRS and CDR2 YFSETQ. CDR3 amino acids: CASSLGYEARVYEQYF. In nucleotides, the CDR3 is TGCGCCAGCAGCTTGGGATATGAGGCCAGGGTCTACGAGCAGTACTTC. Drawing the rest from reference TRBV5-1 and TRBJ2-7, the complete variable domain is KAGVTQTPRYLIKTRGQQVTLSCSPISGHRSVSWYQQTPGQGLQFLFEYFSETQRNKGNFPGRFSGRQFSNSRSEMNVSTLELGDSALYLCASSLGYEARVYEQYFGPGTRLTVT.

The CDR3: CASSRANNEQFF. CDR3 sequence (DNA): TGTGCCAGTAGTAGAGCTAACAATGAGCAGTTCTTC. This sequence joins TRBV19 and TRBJ2-1; D ambiguous. The CDR3 is 12 residues long. The V end was cut by 4 bases, the J end by 5 bases, with 6 bases between. The germline V gene encodes CDR1 LNHDA and CDR2 SQIVND (reference sequence).

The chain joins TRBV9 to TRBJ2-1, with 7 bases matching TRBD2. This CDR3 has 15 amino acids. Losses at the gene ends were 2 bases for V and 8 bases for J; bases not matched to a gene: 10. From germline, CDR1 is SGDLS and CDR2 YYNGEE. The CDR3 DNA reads TGTGCCAGCAGCGTCGGCGGGAGAACTGTTTATGAGCAGTTCTTC. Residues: CASSVGGRTVYEQFF.